This T cell receptor beta chain derives from a study of blood T cell repertoires in COVID-19. As for the study in general: COVID-19 samples from acute and convalescent phases originated in the United States, Italy and Spain. The cDNA or gDNA used as material had been derived from T cells, B-cell-depleted T cells, or PBMCs.

The CDR3 covers 16 residues. Per the germline V gene, CDR1 is SEHNR and CDR2 is FQNEAQ (reference sequence). The V and J ends lost 8 bases and 0 bases respectively, with 16 bases between them. Generated by immunoSEQ multiplex PCR, the TCRdb table keeps only in-frame clones and is missing some. The sample holds 350,000 to 550,000 clones; around 87% are singletons and the top ten take around 1.1%. Participant ages covered about 18 to 95 years across 24 US areas. Before being deemed recovered, Cohort 3 donors had two negative PCRs, clearance, or symptom resolution. V gene TRBV7-9 combines with J gene TRBJ2-2; D perhaps matches TRBD2 (5 bases). This sequence was found in a man aged 25 to 40 who had recovered from COVID-19. Sequencing input: PBMCs or T cells enriched from blood (not recorded which). In DNA, the CDR3 is TGTGCCAGCCCGAAGGAAGGACTCGCGAACACCGGGGAGCTGTTTTTT. Translating it yields CASPKEGLANTGELFF.